These 10 T cell receptor beta chains came from one sample sequenced in a study of cytomegalovirus exposure and HLA in healthy donors. The table came from immunoSEQ multiplex PCR; TCRdb's copy has only in-frame clones and leaves some out. The data show over 150,000 clones, about 80% seen once. What was sequenced was PBMCs. The receptors were gathered from a woman under 30 in good health and CMV-seropositive.

The chain couples TRBV5-5 to TRBJ1-6, with 7 positions matching TRBD1. CDR3 size: 17 residues. J was trimmed by 4 bases and V by 5 bases; bases with no gene match: 12. The germline gives CDR1 SGHKS, CDR2 YYEKEE (reference sequence). This CDR3 is CASSRGAGTAYNSPLHF. CDR3 DNA sequence: TGTGCCAGCAGTCGGGGTGCCGGGACAGCTTATAATTCACCCCTCCACTTT.

This chain joins TRBV27 and TRBJ1-4; 7 nucleotides line up with TRBD1. This CDR3 comprises 17 residues. Germline V gives CDR1 MNHEY, CDR2 SMNVEV (reference sequence). J was trimmed by 6 bases and V by 5 bases; bases with no gene match: 15. DNA for the CDR3: TGTGCCAGCAGTCCAACCTGGGACAGTACGTTGTATGAAAAACTGTTTTTT. Translation gives CASSPTWDSTLYEKLFF.

This chain links TRBV10-2 with TRBJ2-7; D is perhaps TRBD2 (6 bases). V lost 3 bases and J 3 bases, leaving 12 bases between the germline ends. The length of the CDR3 is 14 residues. Looked up from germline, CDR1 is WSHSY and CDR2 is SAAADI. The DNA of the CDR3 is TGCGCCAGCAGTGACGGGACCGGGGGCTACGAGCAGTACTTC. It specifies CASSDGTGGYEQYF.

V usage is TRBV7-3 and J usage is TRBJ2-7, with 7 positions matching TRBD2. CDR1 and CDR2 (germline): SGHTA, FQGTGA. The CDR3 is 13 amino acids. The V gene end was trimmed by 5 bases and the J gene end by 6 bases; junction bases not matched to a gene: 7. The CDR3 loop is CASSPGLVSEQYF. The CDR3 DNA is TGTGCCAGCAGCCCAGGACTAGTAAGCGAGCAGTACTTC.

The chain links TRBV21-1 to TRBJ1-5; the listed D gene, TRBD1, was not tested against the DNA. TRBV21-1 is described as a pseudogene. This CDR3 has 20 residues. The CDR3 DNA follows: TGTGCCAGCCCTCCTCGGATCCGGGGACAGTTTGAGACCTCCAATCAGCCCCAGCATTTT. Translating gives CASPPRIRGQFETSNQPQHF.

This rearrangement joins TRBV7-9 to TRBJ2-7, with a possible D match to TRBD2 (5 bases). Germline V gene data show CDR1 as SEHNR and CDR2 as FQNEAQ (reference sequence). V dropped 2 bases and J dropped 4 bases, with 15 bases sitting between them. The CDR3 sequence is 15 residues long. CDR3 loop: CASSLSAARDYEQYF. The CDR3 nucleotides are TGTGCCAGCAGCTTATCGGCAGCCCGGGATTACGAGCAGTACTTC.

This rearrangement joins TRBV10-3 to TRBJ2-1; no clear D gene. CDR1 ENHRY and CDR2 SYGVKD come from the germline V gene. The V end was cut by 2 bases, the J end by 9 bases, with 17 bases between. There are 15 residues in the CDR3. The CDR3 spells CAISEPPVGPPEQFF. CDR3 in DNA: TGTGCCATCAGTGAGCCACCAGTGGGCCCGCCTGAGCAGTTCTTC.

The chain employs TRBV7-6 and TRBJ2-3; a possible D gene is TRBD1 (6 bases). Germline loops: CDR1 SGHVS, CDR2 FNYEAQ. Trimming took off 0 bases at V and 4 bases at J, with 14 bases between the two ends. This CDR3 is built from 16 residues. The CDR3 is CASSLALTGFADTQYF. Here the CDR3 DNA reads TGTGCCAGCAGCTTAGCGCTTACAGGGTTTGCAGATACGCAGTATTTT. Variable domain in full (rest from reference TRBV7-6 and TRBJ2-3): GAGVSQSPRYKVTKRGQDVALRCDPISGHVSLYWYRQALGQGPEFLTYFNYEAQQDKSGLPNDRFSAERPEGSISTLTIQRTEQRDSAMYRCASSLALTGFADTQYFGPGTRLTVL.

V usage is TRBV27 and J usage is TRBJ1-5, with D possibly being TRBD1 (5 bases). Germline CDR1 MNHEY, CDR2 SMNVEV (reference sequence). The CDR3 length is 15 residues. Trimming pared 6 bases from V and 2 bases from J, leaving 14 bases between. CDR3 sequence: CASSPGRVGNQPQHF. CDR3 sequence (DNA): TGTGCCAGCAGCCCCGGCAGGGTGGGCAATCAGCCCCAGCATTTT.

CDR3 DNA: TGTGCCAGTAGTAGAGGACATAATGAAAAACTGTTTTTT. It is translated as CASSRGHNEKLFF. The chain employs TRBV19 and TRBJ1-4; maybe TRBD1 (5 bases). The CDR3 totals 13 residues. Germline loops: CDR1 LNHDA, CDR2 SQIVND (reference sequence). Trimming stripped 4 bases from V and 4 bases from J, with 7 bases between.